This TCR beta chain derives from a study of cytomegalovirus exposure and HLA in healthy donors. Germline V lookup: CDR1 SGHNT, CDR2 YYREEE (reference sequence). Trimming cost V 0 bases and J 4 bases, with 10 bases left between them. There are 14 residues in the CDR3. This PCR relied on a set of 60 Vbeta primers and 13 Jbeta primers. The protocol was immunoSEQ multiplex PCR, while the TCRdb copy is restricted to in-frame clones and leaves out a portion. The table includes around 240,000 clones, 82% detected once. This clonotype originated in a middle-aged woman in good health and CMV-seropositive. The chain is built from TRBV5-4 and TRBJ1-2; D unclear. The sample taken for sequencing was PBMCs. CDR3 sequence reads: CASSLDSGFYGYTF. CDR3 nucleotide sequence: TGTGCCAGCAGCTTGGACAGTGGGTTCTATGGCTACACCTTC. Combining the CDR3 with reference TRBV5-4 and TRBJ1-2 gives the whole variable domain ETGVTQSPTHLIKTRGQQVTLRCSSQSGHNTVSWYQQALGQGPQFIFQYYREEENGRGNFPPRFSGLQFPNYSSELNVNALELDDSALYLCASSLDSGFYGYTFGSGTRLTVV.